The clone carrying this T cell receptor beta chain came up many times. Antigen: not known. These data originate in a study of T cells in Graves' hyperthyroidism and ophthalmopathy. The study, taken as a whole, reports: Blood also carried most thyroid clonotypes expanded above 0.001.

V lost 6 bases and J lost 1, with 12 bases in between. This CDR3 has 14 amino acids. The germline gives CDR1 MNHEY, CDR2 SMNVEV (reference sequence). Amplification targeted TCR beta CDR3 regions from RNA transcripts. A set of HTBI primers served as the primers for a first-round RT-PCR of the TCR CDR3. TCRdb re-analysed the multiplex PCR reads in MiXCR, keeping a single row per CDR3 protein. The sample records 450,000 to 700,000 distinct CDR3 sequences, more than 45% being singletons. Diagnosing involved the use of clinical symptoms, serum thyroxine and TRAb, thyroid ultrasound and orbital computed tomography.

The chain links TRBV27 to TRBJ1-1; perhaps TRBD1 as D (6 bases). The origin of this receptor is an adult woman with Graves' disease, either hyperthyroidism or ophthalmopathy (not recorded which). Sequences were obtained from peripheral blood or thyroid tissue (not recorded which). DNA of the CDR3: TGTGCCAGCAGCAGGTGGGGGCCGAACACTGAAGCTTTCTTT. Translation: CASSRWGPNTEAFF.